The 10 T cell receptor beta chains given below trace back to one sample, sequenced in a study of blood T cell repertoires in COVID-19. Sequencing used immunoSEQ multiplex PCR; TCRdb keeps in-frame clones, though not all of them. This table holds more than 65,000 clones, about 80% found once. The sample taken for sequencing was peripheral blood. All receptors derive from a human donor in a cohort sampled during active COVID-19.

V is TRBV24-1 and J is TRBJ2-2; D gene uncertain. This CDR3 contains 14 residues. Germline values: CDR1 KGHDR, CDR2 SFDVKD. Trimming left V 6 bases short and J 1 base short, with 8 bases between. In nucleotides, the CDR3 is TGTGCCACCAGTCCCCGGGTGAACACCGGGGAGCTGTTTTTT. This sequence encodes CATSPRVNTGELFF.

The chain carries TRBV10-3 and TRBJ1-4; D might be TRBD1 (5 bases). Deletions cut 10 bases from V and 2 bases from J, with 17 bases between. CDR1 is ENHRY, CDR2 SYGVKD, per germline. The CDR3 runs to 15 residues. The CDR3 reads CATATGRATNEKLFF. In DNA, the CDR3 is TGTGCCACCGCGACGGGCAGGGCGACTAATGAAAAACTGTTTTTT.

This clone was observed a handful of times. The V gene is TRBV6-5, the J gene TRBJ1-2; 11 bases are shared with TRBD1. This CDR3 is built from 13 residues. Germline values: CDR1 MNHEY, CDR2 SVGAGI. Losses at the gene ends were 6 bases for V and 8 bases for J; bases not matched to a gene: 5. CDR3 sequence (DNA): TGTGCCAGCAGCTCGGGACAGGGGGGCGGCTACACCTTC. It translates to CASSSGQGGGYTF.

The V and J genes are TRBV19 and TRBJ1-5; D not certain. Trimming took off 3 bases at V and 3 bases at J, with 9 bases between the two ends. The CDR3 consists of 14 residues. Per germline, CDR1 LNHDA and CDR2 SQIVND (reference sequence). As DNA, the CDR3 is TGTGCCAGTAGTATGGAACAGAACAATCAGCCCCAGCATTTT. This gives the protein CASSMEQNNQPQHF.

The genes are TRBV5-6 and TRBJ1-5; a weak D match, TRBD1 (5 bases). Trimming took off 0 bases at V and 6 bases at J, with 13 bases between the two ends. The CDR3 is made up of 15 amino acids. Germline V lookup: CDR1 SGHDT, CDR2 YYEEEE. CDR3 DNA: TGTGCCAGCAGCTTGGTACGGGCGGGGGGTCAGCCCCAGCATTTT. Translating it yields CASSLVRAGGQPQHF.

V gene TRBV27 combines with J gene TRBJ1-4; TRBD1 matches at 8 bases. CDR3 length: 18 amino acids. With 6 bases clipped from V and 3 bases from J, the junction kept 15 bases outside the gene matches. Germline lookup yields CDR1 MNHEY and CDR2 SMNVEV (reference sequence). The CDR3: CASSQTGAGRVPNEKLFF. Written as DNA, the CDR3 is TGTGCCAGCAGCCAGACAGGGGCGGGGAGGGTTCCTAATGAAAAACTGTTTTTT.

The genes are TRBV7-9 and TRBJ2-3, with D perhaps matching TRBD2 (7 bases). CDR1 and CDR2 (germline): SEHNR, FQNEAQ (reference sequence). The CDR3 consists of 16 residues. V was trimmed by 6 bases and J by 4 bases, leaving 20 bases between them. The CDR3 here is CASRSSEGGASDTQYF. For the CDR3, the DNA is TGTGCCAGCAGGTCTTCCGAGGGGGGGGCCTCAGATACGCAGTATTTT.

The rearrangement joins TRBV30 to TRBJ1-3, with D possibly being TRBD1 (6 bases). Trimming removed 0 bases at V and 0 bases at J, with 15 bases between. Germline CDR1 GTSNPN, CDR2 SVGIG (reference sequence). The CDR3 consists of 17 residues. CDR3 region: CAWSVETGPFSGNTIYF. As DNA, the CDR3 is TGTGCCTGGAGTGTTGAGACAGGACCGTTCTCTGGAAACACCATATATTTT.

The CDR3 DNA reads TGTGCCAGCAGCCTCATAGCGGGGGGGACCAATGAGCAGTTCTTC. It is translated as CASSLIAGGTNEQFF. The V and J genes are TRBV11-2 and TRBJ2-1; TRBD2 matches 11 bases. V trimming: 5 bases; J trimming: 6 bases; junction bases outside the gene matches: 6. Germline assignment: CDR1 SGHAT and CDR2 FQNNGV. The CDR3 is 15 residues long.

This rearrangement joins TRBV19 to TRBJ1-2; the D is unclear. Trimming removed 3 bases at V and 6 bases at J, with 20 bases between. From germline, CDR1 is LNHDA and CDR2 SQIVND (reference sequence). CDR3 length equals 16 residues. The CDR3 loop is CASSIPRPSVFNGYTF. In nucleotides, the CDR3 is TGTGCCAGTAGTATCCCACGACCTAGTGTCTTTAATGGCTACACCTTC.